The next 3 T cell receptor beta chains were all read from a single sample in a study of T cell responses to AZD1222 COVID-19 vaccine. The table came from immunoSEQ multiplex PCR; TCRdb's copy has only in-frame clones and leaves some out. The sample has 100,000 or so clones; 80% to 90% are singletons. The sample here was peripheral blood, taken on day 0 of AZD1222 vaccination. The receptors derive from an adult in good health.

The chain is built from TRBV11-3 and TRBJ1-2, with TRBD1 as a possible D gene (6 bases). Germline values: CDR1 SGHNT, CDR2 YENEEA. The CDR3 consists of 13 residues. V was trimmed by 1 base and J by 10 bases, leaving 13 bases between them. The CDR3 nucleotides read TGTGCCAGCAGCTTAGCAGGGGCGCGTGACTACACCTTC. Encoded protein: CASSLAGARDYTF.

V usage is TRBV21-1 and J usage is TRBJ2-7. TRBV21-1 is designated a pseudogene. This CDR3 has 10 residues. The CDR3 DNA is TGTGCCAGCAGCCCCTACGAGCAGTACTTC. Amino acids: CASSPYEQYF.

V is TRBV5-1 and J is TRBJ2-4; 9 positions match TRBD1. The junction had 8 bases not matched to a gene; V was cut back by 3 bases and J by 4 bases. The germline gives CDR1 SGHRS, CDR2 YFSETQ. The CDR3 consists of 16 residues. CDR3 sequence (DNA): TGCGCCAGCAGCTCCTCCCCCGACAGGGGGAAAAACATTCAGTACTTC. It yields the protein CASSSSPDRGKNIQYF.